In its sample, the clone carrying this TCR beta chain was seen once. The entry originates in a study of cytotoxic CD8 clonotypes in ibrutinib-treated CLL. The CDR3 runs 18 residues. Germline assignment: CDR1 SGHNT and CDR2 YYREEE (reference sequence). V was pared by 6 bases and J by 4 bases, with 23 bases between. Assay used: immunoSEQ multiplex PCR; TCRdb lists only in-frame clones, some missing. The repertoire holds some 29,000 clones, with around three fifths as singletons. The clonotype comes from a human donor with chronic lymphocytic leukemia. Specimen: PBMCs, collected before ibrutinib treatment. The chain has TRBV5-4 and TRBJ2-6; the D gene is possibly TRBD2 (5 bases). As DNA, the CDR3 is TGTGCCAGCAAAGCGACGGGTCGGGGTGAGGGAGGGGCCAACGTCCTGACTTTC. It yields the protein CASKATGRGEGGANVLTF.